One sample yielded the 17 T cell receptor beta chains listed below, sequenced in a study of OX40 agonist ivuxolimab in advanced cancers. Sequencing was performed with immunoSEQ multiplex PCR; in TCRdb, only in-frame clones are kept and a portion is missing. The sample carries 35,000 to 40,000 clones, about 80% recorded once. The sample here was CD4+ or CD8+ T cells sorted from blood, taken in a trial of the OX40 agonist ivuxolimab. These receptors all come from an adult with an advanced solid tumor such as melanoma, head and neck, liver or kidney cancer.

This clone was detected only once. The CDR3 protein is CAISVGDGYTF. CDR3 coding DNA: TGTGCCATCAGTGTAGGGGATGGCTACACCTTC. The chain is built from TRBV10-3 and TRBJ1-2; a weak D match, TRBD1 (5 bases). Trimming removed 4 bases from V and 6 bases from J, with 6 bases in between. This CDR3 is 11 amino acids long. CDR1 and CDR2 (germline): ENHRY, SYGVKD.

The chain couples TRBV2 to TRBJ2-3, with D perhaps matching TRBD2 (6 bases). CDR1 is SNHLY, CDR2 FYNNEI, per germline. The V and J ends lost 0 bases and 0 bases respectively, with 16 bases between them. The CDR3 runs to 18 residues. In nucleotides, the CDR3 is TGTGCCAGCAGTGAAGCCCCTTACGGTAGCGGAAGCACAGATACGCAGTATTTT. It is translated as CASSEAPYGSGSTDTQYF.

The chain carries TRBV2 and TRBJ2-3; a possible D gene is TRBD2 (5 bases). CDR1 is SNHLY, CDR2 FYNNEI, per germline. The CDR3 is made up of 14 amino acids. V lost 5 bases to trimming and J lost 5 bases, with 14 bases between them. The CDR3 bases are TGTGCCAGCAGTCCCTCCCGCGGGCGAGATACGCAGTATTTT. This encodes CASSPSRGRDTQYF.

The chain employs TRBV10-3 and TRBJ2-1; 16 bases are shared with TRBD2. CDR1 ENHRY and CDR2 SYGVKD come from the germline V gene. The CDR3 sequence is 19 residues long. V was pared by 0 bases and J by 5 bases, with 7 bases of the junction left unmatched. The CDR3 loop reads CAISESRGTSGRAHNEQFF. Here the CDR3 DNA reads TGTGCCATCAGTGAGTCGCGGGGGACTAGCGGGAGGGCCCACAATGAGCAGTTCTTC.

The chain recombines TRBV7-8 with TRBJ2-7, with D perhaps matching TRBD2 (6 bases). The germline V and J ends were trimmed by 10 bases and 3 bases, with 13 bases remaining between them. This CDR3 has 12 amino acids. Germline CDR1 and CDR2: SGHVS and FQNEAQ. CDR3 in DNA: TGTGCCACAATGGACGGGGGCTACGAGCAGTACTTC. Residues: CATMDGGYEQYF.

The chain joins TRBV7-6 to TRBJ2-1; 9 nucleotides line up with TRBD2. The CDR3 loop spans 15 amino acids. V trimming: 0 bases; J trimming: 10 bases; junction bases outside the gene matches: 7. The germline gives CDR1 SGHVS, CDR2 FNYEAQ. CDR3: CASSLASGSLGEQFF. The CDR3 nucleotides are TGTGCCAGCAGCTTAGCTAGCGGGAGTTTGGGGGAGCAGTTCTTC.

The chain links TRBV18 to TRBJ2-3, with 9 bases that match TRBD1. The germline V gene has CDR1 KGHSH and CDR2 LQKENI. Trimming removed 3 bases from V and 2 bases from J; junction bases left unmatched: 9. The CDR3 is made up of 17 amino acids. The CDR3 DNA sequence: TGTGCCAGCTCACCTTCCGGGACAGGGCTCTACACAGATACGCAGTATTTT. Translation: CASSPSGTGLYTDTQYF.

This clone has a single count. The chain uses TRBV11-2 and TRBJ2-1, with D maybe TRBD2 (5 bases). Germline loops: CDR1 SGHAT, CDR2 FQNNGV. The CDR3 runs 17 residues. The V gene lost 1 base and the J gene lost 1 base, with 14 bases spanning the gap. The CDR3 DNA reads as TGTGCCAGCAGCTTAGGATCCGGGGTAGGGTCCTACAATGAGCAGTTCTTC. Encoded protein: CASSLGSGVGSYNEQFF.

V usage is TRBV30 and J usage is TRBJ2-1; 7 nucleotides agree with TRBD2. With V trimmed by 5 bases and J by 7 bases, 8 bases remained unmatched. Germline V gene data show CDR1 as GTSNPN and CDR2 as SVGIG (reference sequence). This CDR3 has 13 amino acids. The CDR3 DNA follows: TGTGCCTGGTCTAGCGGACTTGTTAATGAGCAGTTCTTC. It translates to CAWSSGLVNEQFF.

This chain connects TRBV5-1 to TRBJ2-3, with D possibly being TRBD2 (7 bases). Germline values: CDR1 SGHRS, CDR2 YFSETQ. V shed 4 bases and J shed 8 bases, with 23 bases lying between them. The CDR3 is 16 residues long. CDR3: CASSPAVEGGRSTQYF. CDR3 DNA sequence: TGCGCCAGCAGCCCCGCGGTTGAGGGGGGGAGGAGTACGCAGTATTTT.

The chain is built from TRBV14 and TRBJ2-5; 8 positions match TRBD2. This CDR3 has 12 residues. Germline CDR1 reads SGHDN; CDR2 reads FVKESK. Trimming at V came to 7 bases and at J to 5 bases, leaving 3 bases not matched to a gene. The CDR3 region is CASNRGGETQYF. CDR3 nucleotides: TGTGCCAGCAACCGGGGGGGGGAGACCCAGTACTTC.

The chain uses TRBV4-3 and TRBJ1-4; D unresolved. The CDR3 runs to 15 residues. V gave up 4 bases and J gave up 4 bases, with 13 bases separating them. The germline V gene has CDR1 LGHNA and CDR2 YSLEER. As DNA, the CDR3 is TGCGCCAGCAGCCCCGAGCTTCTGGTTAATGAAAAACTGTTTTTT. Translating gives CASSPELLVNEKLFF.

The rearrangement links TRBV6-4 to TRBJ2-3, with 9 nucleotides matching TRBD2. Trimming took 4 bases from V and 2 from J; bases not matched to a gene: 13. Looked up from germline, CDR1 is MRHNA and CDR2 is SNTAGT. The CDR3 runs to 18 residues. The CDR3 sequence is CASSGGLAGRTYTDTQYF. The CDR3 DNA sequence: TGTGCCAGCAGTGGGGGGCTAGCGGGACGCACCTACACAGATACGCAGTATTTT.

This clone was seen a single time. A read error may produce the germline difference seen at one junction end. J is TRBJ2-5 and V is TRBV7-8; 8 bases match TRBD1. The germline V gene encodes CDR1 SGHVS and CDR2 FQNEAQ. The CDR3 runs to 12 residues. The CDR3, as DNA: TGTGCCAGCAGCTTAGACTGGACAGGGAGGAACTTC. It encodes CASSLDWTGRNF. Complete variable domain (other parts from reference TRBV7-8 and TRBJ2-5): GAGVSQSPRYKVAKRGQDVALRCDPISGHVSLFWYQQALGQGPEFLTYFQNEAQLDKSGLPSDRFFAERPEGSVSTLKIQRTQQEDSAVYLCASSLDWTGRNFGPGTRLLVL.

The genes are TRBV18 and TRBJ2-1; 12 bases line up with TRBD2. The CDR3 sequence is 15 residues long. Germline CDR1 KGHSH, CDR2 LQKENI. Losses at the gene ends were 6 bases for V and 8 bases for J; bases not matched to a gene: 8. The CDR3 is CASSPTSGSEDEQFF. The CDR3 region has the DNA TGTGCCAGCTCCCCGACTAGCGGGAGTGAGGATGAGCAGTTCTTC.

This clone has only one observation. V gene TRBV19 combines with J gene TRBJ2-5; 10 nucleotides agree with TRBD2. Per germline, CDR1 LNHDA and CDR2 SQIVND (reference sequence). The V gene end was trimmed by 4 bases and the J gene end by 5 bases; junction bases not matched to a gene: 7. This CDR3 is 15 amino acids long. The CDR3 nucleotides read TGTGCCAGTAGTACCACAGCGGGAGGGGGTGAGACCCAGTACTTC. Translated: CASSTTAGGGETQYF.

This clone was picked up a small number of times. V and J are TRBV4-1 and TRBJ1-6; TRBD1 is a possible D gene (5 bases). The CDR3 extends over 15 amino acids. V lost 6 bases to trimming and J lost 6 bases, with 15 bases between them. Germline V gene lookup returns CDR1 MGHRA and CDR2 YSYEKL. This CDR3 is CASSSWGEPNSPLHF. The CDR3 coding sequence is TGCGCCAGCAGTTCCTGGGGGGAGCCTAATTCACCCCTCCACTTT.